The following is a T cell receptor (beta chain) sequence with its context. The source of the sample is a study of blood T cell repertoires in COVID-19. Study background: Acute and convalescent COVID-19 samples came from the United States, Italy and Spain. Sources were T cells, B-cell-depleted T cells, or PBMCs; the material itself was cDNA or gDNA.

Original data processing: From reference gene primer amplification, estimates of nucleated cell counts were derived. Generated by immunoSEQ multiplex PCR, the TCRdb table keeps only in-frame clones and is missing some. V and J calls plus clone size are reproduced from that table; the DNA served to infer D and trimming. The profile covers roughly 280,000 clones, with over 75% appearing a single time and 11% taken by the ten largest. Germline V gives CDR1 SGHAT, CDR2 FQNNGV. The CDR3 has 16 residues. Deletions cut 3 bases from V and 0 bases from J, with 13 bases between. V gene TRBV11-2 combines with J gene TRBJ2-3; D might be TRBD1 (5 bases). The origin of this receptor is a woman in her seventies with acute or convalescent COVID-19. The sequencing sample was made of peripheral blood. CDR3 nucleotides: TGTGCCAGCAGCTTGGGAAAGGGGATTAGCACAGATACGCAGTATTTT. This codes for CASSLGKGISTDTQYF.